This TCR beta chain originates from a study of T cell responses to AZD1222 COVID-19 vaccine. Findings and limits, study-wide: Vaccine-related CD4 TCRs covered spike, predominating at 160-218 and 743-854.

On this clone: The antigen is undetermined.

Germline loops: CDR1 MNHEY, CDR2 SMNVEV (reference sequence). Deletions cut 1 base from V and 5 bases from J, with 5 bases between. The CDR3 has 13 residues. The protocol was immunoSEQ multiplex PCR, while the TCRdb copy is restricted to in-frame clones and leaves out a portion. This sample yields 85,000 to 90,000 clones, of which roughly 87% are seen a single time; roughly 5.8% belongs to the top ten. The origin of this receptor is an adult in good health. J is TRBJ2-2 and V is TRBV27; D remains unclear. Sequences were derived from peripheral blood, sampled on day 0 of AZD1222 vaccination. CDR3 loop: CASSLLGTGELFF. In nucleotides, the CDR3 is TGTGCCAGCAGTTTATTGGGAACCGGGGAGCTGTTTTTT.